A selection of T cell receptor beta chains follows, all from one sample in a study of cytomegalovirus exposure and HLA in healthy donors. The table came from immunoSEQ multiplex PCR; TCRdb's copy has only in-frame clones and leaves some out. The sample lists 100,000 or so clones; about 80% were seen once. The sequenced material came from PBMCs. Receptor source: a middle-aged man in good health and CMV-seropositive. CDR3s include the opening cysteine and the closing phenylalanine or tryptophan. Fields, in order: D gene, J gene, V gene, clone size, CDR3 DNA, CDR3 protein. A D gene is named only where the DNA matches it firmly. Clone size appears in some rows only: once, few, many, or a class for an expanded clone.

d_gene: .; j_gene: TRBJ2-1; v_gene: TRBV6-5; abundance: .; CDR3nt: TGTGCCAGCAAGAGCGGTAGTTACAATGAGCAGTTCTTC; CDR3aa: CASKSGSYNEQFF
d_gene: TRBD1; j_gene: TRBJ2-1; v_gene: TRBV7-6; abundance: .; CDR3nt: TGTGCCAGCAGCTTGGGCACCGGGACAGGGTCGGGGGAGCAGTTCTTC; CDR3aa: CASSLGTGTGSGEQFF
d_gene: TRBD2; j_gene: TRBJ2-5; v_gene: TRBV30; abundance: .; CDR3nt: TGTGCCTGGAGCCTAGCGGGAGAGACCCAGTACTTC; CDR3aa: CAWSLAGETQYF
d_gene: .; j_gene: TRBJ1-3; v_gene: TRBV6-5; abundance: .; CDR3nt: TGTGCCAGCAGCCGCCGCGAGGGTGACACCATATATTTT; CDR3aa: CASSRREGDTIYF
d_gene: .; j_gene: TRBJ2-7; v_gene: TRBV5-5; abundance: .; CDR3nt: TGTGCCAGCAGCTTGGCGGCCTACGAGCAGTACTTC; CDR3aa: CASSLAAYEQYF
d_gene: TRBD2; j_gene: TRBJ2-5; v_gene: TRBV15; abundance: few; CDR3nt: TGTGCCACCAGCAGAGGATTCGGCGGGGGTCGAGGAGAGACCCAGTACTTC; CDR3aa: CATSRGFGGGRGETQYF
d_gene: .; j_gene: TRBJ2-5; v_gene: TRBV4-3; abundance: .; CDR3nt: TGCGCCAGCAGCCAAGAAGGCGGGAAGGGGGAGACCCAGTACTTC; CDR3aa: CASSQEGGKGETQYF
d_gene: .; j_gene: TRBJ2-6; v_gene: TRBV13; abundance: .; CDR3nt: TGTGCCAGCAGCTCCAAACTTGGGGCCAACGGCCTGACTTTC; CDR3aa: CASSSKLGANGLTF
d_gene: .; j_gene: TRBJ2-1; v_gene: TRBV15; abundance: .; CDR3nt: TGTGCCACCAGCAGCCTACTCAGACTGAGCTCCTACAATGAGCAGTTCTTC; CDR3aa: CATSSLLRLSSYNEQFF
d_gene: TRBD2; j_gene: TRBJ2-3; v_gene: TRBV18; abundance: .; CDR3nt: TGTGCCAGCTCACCTTCTGGGAGGGCTCATACGCAGTATTTT; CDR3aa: CASSPSGRAHTQYF
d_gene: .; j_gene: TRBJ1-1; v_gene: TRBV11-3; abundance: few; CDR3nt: TGTGCCAGCAGCGCGCCGGGGGTCGGTGAAGCTTTCTTT; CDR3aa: CASSAPGVGEAFF
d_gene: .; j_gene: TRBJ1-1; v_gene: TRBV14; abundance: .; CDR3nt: TGTGCCAGCAGCCAAGGGGGCGGTGAAGCTTTCTTT; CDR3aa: CASSQGGGEAFF
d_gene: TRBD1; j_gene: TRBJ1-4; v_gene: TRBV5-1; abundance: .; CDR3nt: TGCGCCAGCAGCTTGGTAGGGGGCGATGAAAAACTGTTTTTT; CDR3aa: CASSLVGGDEKLFF
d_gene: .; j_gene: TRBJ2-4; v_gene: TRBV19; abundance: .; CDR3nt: TGTGCCAGTACGGAGGGAATATTAGCCAAAAACATTCAGTACTTC; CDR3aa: CASTEGILAKNIQYF
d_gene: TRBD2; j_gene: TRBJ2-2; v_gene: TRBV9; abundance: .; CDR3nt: TGTGCCAGCAGCCCGCGCCTAGCGGGAGGTACGAACACCGGGGAGCTGTTTTTT; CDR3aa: CASSPRLAGGTNTGELFF
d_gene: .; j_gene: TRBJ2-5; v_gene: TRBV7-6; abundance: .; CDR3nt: TGTGCCAGCAGCTTAGGCTTGATGGGGGCTGGGGAGACCCAGTACTTC; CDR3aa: CASSLGLMGAGETQYF
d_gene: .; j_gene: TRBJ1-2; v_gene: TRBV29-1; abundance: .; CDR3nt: TGCAGCGTTAGTCTGGGAGCCTATGGCTACACCTTC; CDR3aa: CSVSLGAYGYTF
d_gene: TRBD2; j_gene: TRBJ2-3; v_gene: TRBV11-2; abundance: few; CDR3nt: TGTGCCAGCAGCTTTAGACTAGCGGGGAGCACAGATACGCAGTATTTT; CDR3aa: CASSFRLAGSTDTQYF
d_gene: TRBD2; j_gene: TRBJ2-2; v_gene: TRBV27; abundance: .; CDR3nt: TGTGCCAGCAGCCGCGATGCGGGGGCCGGGGAGCTGTTTTTT; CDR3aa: CASSRDAGAGELFF
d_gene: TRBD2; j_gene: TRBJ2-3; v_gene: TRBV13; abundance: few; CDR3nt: TGTGCCAGCAGCCTTAAAGCGGGGGGGCTCGGAGATACGCAGTATTTT; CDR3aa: CASSLKAGGLGDTQYF
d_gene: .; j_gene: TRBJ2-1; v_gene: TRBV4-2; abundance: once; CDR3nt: TGTGCCAGCAGCCAAGCCGGCGGGACCTACAATGAGCAGTTCTTC; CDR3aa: CASSQAGGTYNEQFF
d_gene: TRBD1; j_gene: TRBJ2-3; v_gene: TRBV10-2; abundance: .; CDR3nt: TGCGCCAGCTGGGACAGGGGGACCACAGATACGCAGTATTTT; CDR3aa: CASWDRGTTDTQYF
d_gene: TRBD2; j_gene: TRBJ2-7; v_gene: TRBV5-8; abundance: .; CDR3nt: TGTGCCAGCAGCTTTATGTGGACTAGCGGGGCGTCCTACGAGCAGTACTTC; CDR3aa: CASSFMWTSGASYEQYF
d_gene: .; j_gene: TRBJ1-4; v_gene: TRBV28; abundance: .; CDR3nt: TGTGCCAGCAGCCTGGACAGTGTAGTAGAAAAACTGTTTTTT; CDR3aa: CASSLDSVVEKLFF
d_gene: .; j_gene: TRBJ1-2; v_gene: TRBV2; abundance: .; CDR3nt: TGTGCCAGCAGTCCCCTGACAGGTTCCTTCTATGGCTACACCTTC; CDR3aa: CASSPLTGSFYGYTF
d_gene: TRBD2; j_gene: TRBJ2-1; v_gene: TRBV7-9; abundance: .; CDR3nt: TGTGCCAGCAGCTTGACTAGCGGGAGATCCTACAATGAGCAGTTCTTC; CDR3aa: CASSLTSGRSYNEQFF
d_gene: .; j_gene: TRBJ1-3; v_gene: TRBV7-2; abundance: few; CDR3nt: TGTGCCAGCAGCCCCCGGGACTCTGGAAACACCATATATTTT; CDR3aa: CASSPRDSGNTIYF
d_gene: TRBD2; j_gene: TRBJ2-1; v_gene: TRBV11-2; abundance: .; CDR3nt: TGTGCCAGCAGCTTCACTAGCGGGAGGACGAATGAGCAGTTCTTC; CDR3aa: CASSFTSGRTNEQFF
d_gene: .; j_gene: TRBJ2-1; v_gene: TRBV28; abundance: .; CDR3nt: TGTGCCAGCAGTCCGAACGCGAATGAGCAGTTCTTC; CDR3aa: CASSPNANEQFF
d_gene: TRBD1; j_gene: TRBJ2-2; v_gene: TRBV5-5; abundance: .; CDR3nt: TGTGCCAGCAGCTGGACAGGGCCTAGCTCGGTCACCGGGGAGCTGTTTTTT; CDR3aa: CASSWTGPSSVTGELFF
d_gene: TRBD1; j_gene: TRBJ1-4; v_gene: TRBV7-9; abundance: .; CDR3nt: TGTTCCAGCAGCTCCCCAGCCGCGGACAGGGACCCTTCCAATGAAAAACTGTTTTTT; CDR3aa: CSSSSPAADRDPSNEKLFF
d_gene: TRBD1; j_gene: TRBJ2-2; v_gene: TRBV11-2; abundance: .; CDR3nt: TGTGCCAGCAGCGCCACACAGGGGATCGGGGAGCTGTTTTTT; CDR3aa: CASSATQGIGELFF
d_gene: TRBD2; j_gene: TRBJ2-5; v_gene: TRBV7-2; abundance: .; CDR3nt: TGTGCCAGCAGCTTAGACCACGATAGCGGGAGGGCGGTTGGAGAGACCCAGTACTTC; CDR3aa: CASSLDHDSGRAVGETQYF
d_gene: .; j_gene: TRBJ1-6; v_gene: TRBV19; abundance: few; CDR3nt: TGTGCCAGTAGTATTGGGTCGGCGGGGAGGAATAATTCACCCCTCCACTTT; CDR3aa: CASSIGSAGRNNSPLHF
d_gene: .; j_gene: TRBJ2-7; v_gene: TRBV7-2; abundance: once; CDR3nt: TGTGCCAGCAGCTTAGCTCCGGGTCCCTACGAGCAGTACTTC; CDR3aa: CASSLAPGPYEQYF
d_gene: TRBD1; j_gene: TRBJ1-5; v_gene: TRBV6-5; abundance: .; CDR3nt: TGTGCCAGCAGTCAGGGACAGTCTAGTAATCAGCCCCAGCATTTT; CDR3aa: CASSQGQSSNQPQHF
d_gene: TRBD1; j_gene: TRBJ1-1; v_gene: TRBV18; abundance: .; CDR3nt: TGTGCCAGCTCACCACTAACGGTACAGGGGGTGACTGAAGCTTTCTTT; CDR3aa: CASSPLTVQGVTEAFF
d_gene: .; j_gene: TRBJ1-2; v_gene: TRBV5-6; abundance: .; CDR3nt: TGTGCCAGTCAAGGAAGGGGGTATGGCTACACCTTC; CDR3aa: CASQGRGYGYTF
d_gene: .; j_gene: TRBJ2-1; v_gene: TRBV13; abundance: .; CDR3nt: TGTGCCAGCACCTTCTCCAGGGGTGTCGATGAGCAGTTCTTC; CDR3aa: CASTFSRGVDEQFF
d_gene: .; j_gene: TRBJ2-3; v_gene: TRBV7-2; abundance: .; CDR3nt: TGTGCCAGCAGCTTAGACCTAGCCCCCGATACGCAGTATTTT; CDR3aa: CASSLDLAPDTQYF
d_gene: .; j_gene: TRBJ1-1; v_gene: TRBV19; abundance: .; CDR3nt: TGTGCCAGTAGTACGGTTGGACAGCGCATGAACACTGAAGCTTTCTTT; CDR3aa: CASSTVGQRMNTEAFF
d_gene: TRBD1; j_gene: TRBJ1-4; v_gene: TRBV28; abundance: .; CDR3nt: TGTGCCAGCAGATCCGGGACAGGGGGGAACGGTGAAAAACTGTTTTTT; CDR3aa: CASRSGTGGNGEKLFF
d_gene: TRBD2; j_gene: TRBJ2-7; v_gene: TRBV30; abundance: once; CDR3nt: TGTGCCTGGTGCAAGGGCGGGAGGTACGAGCAGTACTTC; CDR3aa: CAWCKGGRYEQYF
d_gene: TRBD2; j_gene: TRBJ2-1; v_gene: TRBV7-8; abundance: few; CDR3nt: TGTGCCAGCAGCTTAGTTCTGGTGACTAGCGGGGGAAATGAGCAGTTCTTC; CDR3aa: CASSLVLVTSGGNEQFF
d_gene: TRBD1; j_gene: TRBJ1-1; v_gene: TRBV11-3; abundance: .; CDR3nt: TGTGCCAGCAGCTTACGACAGGGAAACACTGAAGCTTTCTTT; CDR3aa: CASSLRQGNTEAFF
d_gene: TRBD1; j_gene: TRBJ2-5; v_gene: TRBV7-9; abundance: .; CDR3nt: TGTGCCAGCAGCTTAGGACAGGGATTAGACTTC; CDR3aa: CASSLGQGLDF
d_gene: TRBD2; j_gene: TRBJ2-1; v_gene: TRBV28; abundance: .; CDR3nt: TGTGCCAGCAGTGAAACTAGCGCCAATGAGCAGTTCTTC; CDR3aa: CASSETSANEQFF
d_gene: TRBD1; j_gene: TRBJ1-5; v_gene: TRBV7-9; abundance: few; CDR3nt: TGTGCCAGCAGCTTACGGGACAGTGTCAATCAGCCCCAGCATTTT; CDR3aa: CASSLRDSVNQPQHF
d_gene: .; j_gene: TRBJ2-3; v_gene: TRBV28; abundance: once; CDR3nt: TGTGCCAGCAGTCGCAGGACAGTCCTCACAGATACGCAGTATTTT; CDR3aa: CASSRRTVLTDTQYF
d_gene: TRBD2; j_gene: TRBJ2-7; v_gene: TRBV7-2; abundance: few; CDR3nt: TGTGCCAGCAGTTTCGGACTAGCGGGAGAGGGGGTGGGTTCCTACGAGCAGTACTTC; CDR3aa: CASSFGLAGEGVGSYEQYF
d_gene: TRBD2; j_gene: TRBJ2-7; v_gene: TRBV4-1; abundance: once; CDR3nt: TGCGCCAGCAGCCCCGCGAGGTCTAGCGGTACCTACGAGCAGTACTTC; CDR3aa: CASSPARSSGTYEQYF
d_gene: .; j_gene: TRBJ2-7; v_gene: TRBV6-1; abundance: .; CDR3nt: TGTGCCAGCAGCGAACTGTACGAGCAGTACTTC; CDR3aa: CASSELYEQYF
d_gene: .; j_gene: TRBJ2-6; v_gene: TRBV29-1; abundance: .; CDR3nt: TGCAGCGTTATTCAGGGCAATGGGGCCAACGTCCTGACTTTC; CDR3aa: CSVIQGNGANVLTF
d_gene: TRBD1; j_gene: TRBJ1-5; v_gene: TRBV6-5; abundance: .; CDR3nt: TGTGCCAGCAGTTACTCCTGGGAGGGACAGGTCCAGCATTTT; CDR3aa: CASSYSWEGQVQHF